This section outlines one T cell receptor (beta chain) sequence together with its context. Some clones are missing from TCRdb's copy, which holds only in-frame ones; the method was immunoSEQ multiplex PCR. Here the sample spans 250,000 to 300,000 clones, around 87% being singletons. Seattle patients were enrolled while actively infected and followed longitudinally. The data were taken from a study of blood T cell repertoires in COVID-19. The sequence came from a woman between 55 and 75 years old with COVID-19, enrolled during active disease. The sequencing input was peripheral blood.

The CDR3 is CAGTNWAEQFF. CDR3 in DNA: TGTGCCGGCACCAATTGGGCTGAGCAGTTCTTC. J is TRBJ2-1 and V is TRBV5-8; D call uncertain. The germline gives CDR1 SGHTS, CDR2 YDEGEE. Trimming removed 10 bases at V and 9 bases at J, with 14 bases between. The CDR3 has 11 amino acids.